Below are 11 T cell receptor beta chains sequenced from a single sample in a study of shared clonotypes between healthy human individuals. Sequencing was performed with immunoSEQ multiplex PCR; in TCRdb, only in-frame clones are kept and a portion is missing. The sample includes over a million clones, roughly 74% seen only once; the top ten take 0.6% to 0.7%. Sequencing was performed on memory CD4+ T cells from PBMCs. Subset in this sample: CD45RA-negative fraction. All receptors come from a man younger than 30 in good health. Some clones in this sample may be carry-over from other donors' samples.

The CDR3 DNA follows: TGTGCCACCAGCAGAGATTCCCAGGGTCCAACTGAAGCTTTCTTT. This gives the protein CATSRDSQGPTEAFF. The chain recombines TRBV15 with TRBJ1-1, with D perhaps matching TRBD1 (5 bases). Germline V gene data show CDR1 as LNHNV and CDR2 as YYDKDF (reference sequence). This CDR3 region has 15 residues. V lost 0 bases and J lost 5, with 13 bases in between.

This clone has just a few counts. The CDR3 region has the DNA TGTGCCAGCAGCTTGACAGGGAGAAATCAGCCCCAGCATTTT. Amino acids: CASSLTGRNQPQHF. This chain connects TRBV7-2 to TRBJ1-5; 7 bases match TRBD1. This CDR3 comprises 14 residues. V was clipped by 3 bases and J by 4 bases; unmatched bases: 3. Per the germline V gene, CDR1 is SGHTA and CDR2 is FQGNSA.

V gene TRBV6-1 combines with J gene TRBJ1-2; tentative D call: TRBD1 (6 bases). CDR1 and CDR2 (germline): MNHNS, SASEGT. The germline V and J ends were trimmed by 6 bases and 3 bases, with 14 bases remaining between them. This CDR3 has 14 amino acids. CDR3 sequence reads: CASREVGGDYGYTF. The CDR3 bases are TGTGCCAGCAGGGAGGTAGGGGGGGACTATGGCTACACCTTC.

For this clone: The sample holds other DNA sequences that translate to the same CDR3. This chain connects TRBV28 to TRBJ1-2; D might be TRBD1 (6 bases). Germline CDR1 is MDHEN and CDR2 is SYDVKM. The ends were cut back, 6 bases at V and 4 bases at J, with 15 bases in the middle. The CDR3 is 14 amino acids. CDR3 in DNA: TGTGCCAGCAGCTTGGGCGGGGGCGGCTATGGCTACACCTTC. Protein sequence: CASSLGGGGYGYTF.

V usage is TRBV4-1 and J usage is TRBJ1-1, with D possibly TRBD1 on 5 matching bases. Between the trimmed V and J ends, which lost 1 base and 8 bases, there was a span of 14 bases. The germline gives CDR1 MGHRA, CDR2 YSYEKL. This CDR3 is built from 14 residues. This CDR3 is CASSQGSGRPEAFF. The CDR3, as DNA: TGCGCCAGCAGCCAAGGTTCAGGGCGCCCCGAAGCTTTCTTT.

The J gene is TRBJ2-5, the V gene TRBV4-2; 9 bases match TRBD2. After removal of 3 bases from V and 5 bases from J, the junction contained 7 bases not matched to a gene. Per the germline V gene, CDR1 is LGHNA and CDR2 is YNFKEQ. This CDR3 spans 15 amino acids. CDR3 in DNA: TGTGCCAGCAGCCACCCCCTCACTAGCGGGGAGACCCAGTACTTC. Translating gives CASSHPLTSGETQYF.

The gene calls are TRBV6-1 and TRBJ2-5; D may correspond to TRBD1 or TRBD2 (5 bases each). The CDR3 has 14 amino acids. CDR1 and CDR2 from the germline V gene are MNHNS and SASEGT. V lost 3 bases and J lost 5, with 13 bases in between. The CDR3 DNA follows: TGTGCCAGCAGTGATACGGGGCCCCGGGAGACCCAGTACTTC. Its translation: CASSDTGPRETQYF.

The V call is TRBV29-1, the J call TRBJ2-7, with 7 bases fitting TRBD1. CDR3 length equals 14 residues. CDR1 and CDR2 from the germline V gene are SQVTM and ANQGSEA. With 2 bases clipped from V and 3 bases from J, the junction kept 7 bases outside the gene matches. The CDR3, as DNA: TGCAGCGTTGAAAGGGGGCAGGGTTTCTACGAGCAGTACTTC. Translating gives CSVERGQGFYEQYF.

The chain links TRBV19 to TRBJ1-1, with 7 bases lining up with TRBD1. The CDR3 contains 14 residues. V was clipped by 6 bases and J by 2 bases; unmatched bases: 6. The V gene's germline CDR1 is LNHDA and CDR2 SQIVND (reference sequence). The CDR3 nucleotides are TGTGCCAGTAGACTGACAGGGACTAACACTGAAGCTTTCTTT. Its protein is CASRLTGTNTEAFF.

J is TRBJ2-1 and V is TRBV19; D possibly matches TRBD1 or TRBD2 (5 bases each). Germline CDR1 LNHDA, CDR2 SQIVND (reference sequence). V lost 0 bases and J 3 bases, leaving 6 bases between the germline ends. The CDR3 extends over 14 amino acids. The CDR3 bases are TGTGCCAGTAGTATAGAGGGGGTCTACAATGAGCAGTTCTTC. This codes for CASSIEGVYNEQFF.

The chain links TRBV2 to TRBJ2-7, with D unclear. V was shortened by 7 bases and J by 4 bases, with 14 bases between the two germline ends. The germline CDR1 and CDR2 sequences are SNHLY and FYNNEI. There are 13 residues in the CDR3. CDR3 region: CASILPLRYEQYF. CDR3 nucleotides: TGTGCCAGCATCCTCCCGCTTCGGTACGAGCAGTACTTC.